What follows are 5 T cell receptor beta chains derived from one specimen sequenced in a study of regulatory and conventional T cells in RAG deficiency. Genomic DNA came from blood conventional CD4+ T cells gated CD25-low CD127-high. Sequencing used immunoSEQ multiplex PCR; TCRdb keeps in-frame clones, though not all of them. The sample includes some 23,000 clones, 90% to 95% of them seen just once. These data also formed part of another study, on regulatory T cells. From that report: The PCR used 52 TRBV and 13 TRBJ primers.

Sequencing was done on a sample of CD4+ T cells sorted from blood. Receptors were obtained from a human donor in good health.

This clone was recorded once. The chain joins TRBV6-1 to TRBJ2-3, with no clear D. Trimming took off 2 bases at V and 0 bases at J, with 12 bases between the two ends. The CDR3 totals 16 residues. Germline-derived CDR1 and CDR2 are MNHNS and SASEGT. The CDR3 DNA reads TGTGCCAGCAGTGAAACGTGGCAGCCGAGCACAGATACGCAGTATTTT. It is translated as CASSETWQPSTDTQYF.

The chain links TRBV14 to TRBJ1-1; tentatively, D is TRBD1 (5 bases). Germline loops: CDR1 SGHDN, CDR2 FVKESK. The CDR3 has 15 residues. Trimming stripped 1 base from V and 4 bases from J, with 13 bases between. CDR3 residues: CASSQVRGFGTEAFF. The CDR3 DNA is TGTGCCAGCAGCCAAGTAAGGGGTTTCGGCACTGAAGCTTTCTTT.

V is TRBV30 and J is TRBJ1-2; D remains unclear. Germline values: CDR1 GTSNPN, CDR2 SVGIG (reference sequence). The CDR3 runs 14 residues. Trimming removed 2 bases at V and 6 bases at J, with 16 bases between. CDR3 amino acids: CAWSRIETANGYTF. For the CDR3, the DNA is TGTGCCTGGAGTAGGATAGAAACTGCAAATGGCTACACCTTC.

V and J are TRBV7-9 and TRBJ1-4, with D perhaps matching TRBD1 (5 bases). V lost 5 bases to trimming and J lost 8 bases, with 15 bases between them. There are 14 residues in the CDR3. CDR1 and CDR2 (germline): SEHNR, FQNEAQ (reference sequence). CDR3 DNA: TGTGCCAGCAGCCTAGGGCAGGGCGGCGAAAAACTGTTTTTT. This translates into CASSLGQGGEKLFF.

The chain recombines TRBV5-6 with TRBJ2-5, with unresolved D. Looked up from germline, CDR1 is SGHDT and CDR2 is YYEEEE. Trimming shortened V by 4 bases and J by 5 bases, and 18 bases separated the two germline ends. This CDR3 region has 15 residues. CDR3 loop: CASSLYSAMGETQYF. DNA for the CDR3: TGTGCCAGCAGCCTCTATTCGGCGATGGGGGAGACCCAGTACTTC.